The clone carrying this T cell receptor (beta chain) showed up many times. The data stem from a study of T cells in Graves' hyperthyroidism and ophthalmopathy. As for the study in general: The blood sample was taken at first diagnosis, before treatment began.

Individuals with ophthalmopathy presented a Clinical Activity Score of at least 3, a NOSPECS grade of at least 4 and a duration under 3 months. Diagnoses were made from clinical symptoms, serum measures (thyroxine and TRAb), thyroid ultrasound and orbital computed tomography. PBMCs were derived from around 10 ml fresh peripheral blood. With 2 bases clipped from V and 0 bases from J, the junction kept 7 bases outside the gene matches. Germline CDR1 is MNHEY and CDR2 is SVGAGI. There are 17 residues in the CDR3. Amplification of TCR beta CDR3 regions was performed using RNA transcripts as template. The primer set for the first-round RT-PCR of the TCR CDR3 was HTBI. TCRdb passed the multiplex PCR reads through MiXCR, listing each CDR3 protein once. Of 640,000 or so distinct CDR3 sequences listed, 14% to 15% are singletons.

The TCR sequence derives from a woman between 40 and 55 years old with Graves' ophthalmopathy. The chain has TRBV6-5 and TRBJ1-2, with 9 bases aligning to TRBD1. Sample: blood. CDR3 in DNA: TGTGCCAGCAGTTACCCCCGGACAGGGGCATCTAACTATGGCTACACCTTC. This codes for CASSYPRTGASNYGYTF.